The 27 T cell receptor beta chains below all came from one sample that was sequenced in a study of blood T cell repertoires in COVID-19. Repertoires were generated with immunoSEQ multiplex PCR, while TCRdb's copy carries only in-frame clones and drops some. There are around 190,000 clones in the sample; approximately 80% occur only once, and about 9.3% lies in the top ten. Sequenced material: PBMCs or T cells enriched from blood (not recorded which). These receptors all come from a middle-aged man who had recovered from COVID-19.

V and J are TRBV7-6 and TRBJ2-7; TRBD1 agrees at 11 bases. Losses at the gene ends were 3 bases for V and 7 bases for J; bases not matched to a gene: 8. Germline V gene sequence: CDR1 SGHVS, CDR2 FNYEAQ. This CDR3 has 15 residues. The DNA of the CDR3 is TGTGCCAGCAGCTTGGGACAGGGGGGTCTTTGGGAGCAGTACTTC. Translating it yields CASSLGQGGLWEQYF.

The genes are TRBV5-5 and TRBJ1-2; a possible D gene is TRBD1 (5 bases). The CDR3 spans 15 residues. The germline V gene has CDR1 SGHKS and CDR2 YYEKEE (reference sequence). V was clipped by 4 bases and J by 4 bases, with 17 bases between them. CDR3 DNA: TGTGCCAGCAGCCATACCGGTGGGGGGACCTATGGCTACACCTTC. This codes for CASSHTGGGTYGYTF.

This chain uses TRBV6-5 with TRBJ1-2; 9 bases are shared with TRBD1. J gave up 6 bases and V 8 bases, and 13 bases lay outside the gene matches. This CDR3 has 15 residues. Germline V gives CDR1 MNHEY, CDR2 SVGAGI. The CDR3, as DNA: TGTGCCAGCGGCCGACAGGGGGATACACTTGATGGCTACACCTTC. Translated: CASGRQGDTLDGYTF.

The rearrangement uses TRBV4-1 and TRBJ1-3; tentatively, D is TRBD1 (5 bases). The germline CDR1 and CDR2 sequences are MGHRA and YSYEKL. Trimming cost V 3 bases and J 0 bases, with 12 bases left between them. This CDR3 contains 16 residues. The CDR3 DNA follows: TGCGCCAGCAGCCAGCAGGGACTCCTCTCTGGAAACACCATATATTTT. Encoded protein: CASSQQGLLSGNTIYF.

The chain links TRBV14 to TRBJ2-7; D might be TRBD2 (5 bases). This CDR3 is built from 18 residues. Trimming took off 0 bases at V and 3 bases at J, with 21 bases between the two ends. Germline CDR1 reads SGHDN; CDR2 reads FVKESK. The CDR3 DNA sequence: TGTGCCAGCAGCCAAGAGGGGAAAACTAGAGGCCCCCACTACGAGCAGTACTTC. This codes for CASSQEGKTRGPHYEQYF.

V usage is TRBV7-7 and J usage is TRBJ1-1; D is uncertain. Per germline, CDR1 SSHAT and CDR2 FNYEAQ (reference sequence). The CDR3 has 13 residues. Trimming stripped 3 bases from V and 1 base from J, with 6 bases between. This CDR3 reads CASSLSENTEAFF. Written as DNA, the CDR3 is TGTGCCAGCAGCTTGTCAGAGAACACTGAAGCTTTCTTT.

This clone has only one observation. This chain connects TRBV19 to TRBJ1-1; D may be TRBD1 (6 bases). Between the trimmed V and J ends, which lost 7 bases and 6 bases, there was a span of 15 bases. The germline gives CDR1 LNHDA, CDR2 SQIVND (reference sequence). This CDR3 is built from 13 residues. Here the CDR3 DNA reads TGTGCCAGTATTGTTCGGGGGGCATCTGAAGCTTTCTTT. Its protein is CASIVRGASEAFF.

This rearrangement joins TRBV27 to TRBJ2-5; 8 bases are shared with TRBD2. Unmatched junction bases numbered 6, after V lost 6 bases and J lost 3 bases. Per the germline V gene, CDR1 is MNHEY and CDR2 is SMNVEV (reference sequence). The CDR3 has 14 amino acids. This chain's CDR3 is CASSPAGVKETQYF. In DNA form, the CDR3 reads TGTGCCAGCAGCCCAGCGGGAGTGAAAGAGACCCAGTACTTC.

The CDR3: CASSLDRAGNQPQHF. The DNA for the CDR3 is TGTGCCAGCAGCTTGGACAGGGCGGGAAATCAGCCCCAGCATTTT. This chain connects TRBV7-9 to TRBJ1-5, with 8 bases matching TRBD1. This CDR3 contains 15 residues. V lost 3 bases, J lost 4 bases, and 5 bases stayed unmatched. Germline CDR1 and CDR2: SEHNR and FQNEAQ (reference sequence).

This sequence joins TRBV30 and TRBJ1-3; a weak D match, TRBD1 (6 bases). This CDR3 has 15 amino acids. Germline V lookup: CDR1 GTSNPN, CDR2 SVGIG (reference sequence). With 0 bases removed from V and 4 bases from J, the gap between germline ends came to 13 bases. CDR3 coding DNA: TGTGCCTGGAGTGTTTGGGGGGGGCCAGGAAACACCATATATTTT. It codes for CAWSVWGGPGNTIYF.

The gene calls are TRBV2 and TRBJ2-1; perhaps TRBD2 as D (5 bases). The V gene's germline CDR1 is SNHLY and CDR2 FYNNEI. Trimming stripped 5 bases from V and 10 bases from J, with 9 bases between. The CDR3 is 11 residues long. The CDR3 reads CASSLGGEQFF. CDR3 coding DNA: TGTGCCAGCAGTCTTGGCGGGGAGCAGTTCTTC.

There are many counts of this clone. The rearrangement joins TRBV10-1 to TRBJ2-4; 7 bases are shared with TRBD1. Germline CDR1 and CDR2: WNHNN and SYGVQD (reference sequence). The CDR3 loop spans 13 amino acids. V was clipped by 5 bases and J by 5 bases; unmatched bases: 3. CDR3 loop: CASSRDRENIQYF. Here the CDR3 DNA reads TGCGCCAGCAGTAGGGACAGAGAAAACATTCAGTACTTC.

This chain connects TRBV2 to TRBJ1-6; no firm D call. The V end was cut by 6 bases, the J end by 6 bases, with 3 bases between. Germline CDR1 reads SNHLY; CDR2 reads FYNNEI. The CDR3 has 11 residues. CDR3 coding DNA: TGTGCCAGCAGCCTTAATTCACCCCTCCACTTT. It codes for CASSLNSPLHF.

Here the CDR3 reads CAWSATGDQPQHF. The CDR3 nucleotides read TGTGCCTGGAGCGCCACGGGGGATCAGCCCCAGCATTTT. This chain links TRBV30 with TRBJ1-5; D is perhaps TRBD1 (5 bases). The germline gives CDR1 GTSNPN, CDR2 SVGIG (reference sequence). V shed 3 bases and J shed 5 bases, with 11 bases lying between them. The CDR3 contains 13 residues.

This chain links TRBV4-1 with TRBJ2-3; 11 bases line up with TRBD2. The CDR3 sequence is 17 residues long. Germline lookup yields CDR1 MGHRA and CDR2 YSYEKL. Germline trimming cut 0 bases from V and 5 bases from J; bases unmatched to any gene: 7. CDR3 region: CASSQEGTSGPGDTQYF. DNA for the CDR3: TGCGCCAGCAGCCAAGAAGGGACTAGCGGTCCTGGAGATACGCAGTATTTT.

The V gene is TRBV3-1 (or the pseudogene TRBV3-2), the J gene TRBJ2-7; 7 bases fit TRBD2. Looked up from germline, CDR1 is LGHDT and CDR2 is YNNKEL (reference sequence). The CDR3 covers 13 residues. J lost 6 bases, V lost 7 bases, and 9 bases had no gene match. The CDR3 here is CASTGTTGGEQYF. DNA for the CDR3: TGTGCCAGCACCGGGACTACGGGAGGCGAGCAGTACTTC.

The chain links TRBV4-1 to TRBJ2-2; D is unresolved. Trimming took off 0 bases at V and 2 bases at J, with 10 bases between the two ends. This CDR3 contains 16 residues. Germline CDR1 MGHRA, CDR2 YSYEKL. The CDR3 DNA is TGCGCCAGCAGCCAAGATGCCCCCTATAACACCGGGGAGCTGTTTTTT. It codes for CASSQDAPYNTGELFF.

The rearrangement links TRBV2 to TRBJ2-5; possibly TRBD2 for D (6 bases). This CDR3 is built from 15 residues. V was clipped by 6 bases and J by 6 bases, with 20 bases between them. Germline CDR1 SNHLY, CDR2 FYNNEI. The CDR3 protein is CASSAWDGSGKTQYF. The CDR3, as DNA: TGTGCCAGCAGCGCCTGGGACGGGAGCGGAAAGACCCAGTACTTC.

J is TRBJ1-1 and V is TRBV28; no definite D call. The CDR3 sequence is 12 residues long. Germline-derived CDR1 and CDR2 are MDHEN and SYDVKM. V was cut by 1 base and J by 5 bases, with 5 bases left in between. The CDR3 nucleotides are TGTGCCAGCAGTTTATTCAGGACTGAAGCTTTCTTT. Protein sequence: CASSLFRTEAFF.

Judged by abundance, this clone is medium-sized. The chain joins TRBV4-2 to TRBJ1-1; TRBD1 aligns across 8 bases. J was trimmed by 3 bases and V by 4 bases; bases with no gene match: 10. From germline, CDR1 is LGHNA and CDR2 YNFKEQ. CDR3 length: 16 amino acids. As DNA, the CDR3 is TGTGCCAGCAGCCCCCCGACAGGGGAAAGGGACACTGAAGCTTTCTTT. Its protein is CASSPPTGERDTEAFF.

V usage is TRBV18 and J usage is TRBJ2-7; D is perhaps TRBD1 (5 bases). The CDR3 runs to 14 residues. Germline lookup yields CDR1 KGHSH and CDR2 LQKENI. Trimming cost V 3 bases and J 4 bases, with 13 bases left between them. CDR3 in DNA: TGTGCCAGCTCACCCAATGGGGCTGGGTACGAGCAGTACTTC. Amino acid sequence: CASSPNGAGYEQYF.

The J gene is TRBJ1-6, the V gene TRBV3-1 (or the pseudogene TRBV3-2); 7 nucleotides agree with TRBD1. The CDR3 sequence is 13 residues long. Trimming took 10 bases from V and 6 from J; bases not matched to a gene: 6. CDR1 is LGHDT, CDR2 YNNKEL, per germline (reference sequence). The CDR3 DNA reads as TGTGCCACCGCGGGACAGATTAATTCACCCCTCCACTTT. Translating it yields CATAGQINSPLHF.

The V and J genes are TRBV4-2 and TRBJ1-2, with D uncertain. Per germline, CDR1 LGHNA and CDR2 YNFKEQ. This CDR3 is built from 16 residues. The V end was cut by 1 base, the J end by 0 bases, with 12 bases between. CDR3 DNA sequence: TGTGCCAGCAGCCAAGCTGCGGGCCAAGCTAACTATGGCTACACCTTC. Its protein is CASSQAAGQANYGYTF.

The gene calls are TRBV18 and TRBJ1-2; no clear D gene. This CDR3 has 13 residues. V gave up 1 base and J gave up 4 bases, with 7 bases separating them. Germline V gene lookup returns CDR1 KGHSH and CDR2 LQKENI. In DNA, the CDR3 is TGTGCCAGCTCACCACGGCGGCTCTATGGCTACACCTTC. Translated: CASSPRRLYGYTF.

This chain connects TRBV5-1 to TRBJ2-4; 7 bases line up with TRBD1. V dropped 4 bases and J dropped 0; count of bases not matched to a gene: 10. Germline CDR1 and CDR2: SGHRS and YFSETQ. The CDR3 loop spans 17 amino acids. The CDR3 here is CASSPGGANLAKNIQYF. The CDR3 nucleotides read TGCGCCAGCAGCCCAGGGGGTGCTAACCTAGCCAAAAACATTCAGTACTTC.

The rearrangement uses TRBV5-1 and TRBJ2-3, with a tentative D call TRBD1 (7 bases). V gave up 3 bases and J gave up 6 bases, with 38 bases separating them. This CDR3 spans 22 amino acids. The V gene's germline CDR1 is SGHRS and CDR2 YFSETQ. CDR3 region: CASSYKSTGFVRTDYWVDTQYF. DNA for the CDR3: TGCGCCAGCAGCTACAAATCGACAGGGTTCGTTCGCACGGACTACTGGGTGGATACGCAGTATTTT.

The V and J genes are TRBV27 and TRBJ1-3, with 10 bases that match TRBD1. Germline loops: CDR1 MNHEY, CDR2 SMNVEV (reference sequence). The J segment lost 0 bases and the V segment lost 4 bases, leaving 15 bases of the junction unmatched. The CDR3 consists of 20 residues. The CDR3 loop is CASSWVPGTGAEHSGNTIYF. CDR3 DNA: TGTGCCAGCAGTTGGGTCCCCGGGACAGGGGCCGAACACTCTGGAAACACCATATATTTT.